This T cell receptor (beta chain) is drawn from a study of regulatory T cells in long-lasting Graves disease. Regarding time point: newly diagnosed GD, antithyroid drugs for less than 3 months. Preparation of the TCR library used RNA extracted from PBMCs. Study conclusions and caveats: Relative to new patients (approximately 960), persistent patients exhibited greater sharing of public clonotypes (over 2,500).

Germline trimming cut 9 bases from V and 7 bases from J; bases unmatched to any gene: 10. The CDR3 has 13 amino acids. CDR1 and CDR2 from the germline V gene are SEHNR and FQNEAQ (reference sequence). iRepertoire HTBI primers and Arm-PCR of CDR3 regions built TCR beta libraries. MiXCR, run by TCRdb on the multiplex PCR reads, gives a single entry per CDR3 protein. Among fewer than 550,000 distinct CDR3 sequences, roughly 15% were seen once, and the ten largest hold around a quarter. Concerning this clonotype itself: The antigen remains unidentified.

The data also belong to a second study, concerning T cells in Graves' hyperthyroidism and ophthalmopathy. This second study notes: Diagnoses were established using clinical symptoms, serum thyroxine and TRAb, thyroid ultrasound and orbital computed tomography. Within blood appeared most thyroid clonotypes that had expanded above 0.001.

The chain has TRBV7-9 and TRBJ2-7; 9 bases align to TRBD1. Sequencing used peripheral blood mononuclear cells (PBMCs), obtained at new diagnosis, from a patient treated with antithyroid drugs. The receptor's source is a woman aged 35-65 years with Graves disease. As DNA, the CDR3 is TGTGCCAGGAGCCCGACAGGGGGGACGGAGCAGTACTTC. It translates to CARSPTGGTEQYF.